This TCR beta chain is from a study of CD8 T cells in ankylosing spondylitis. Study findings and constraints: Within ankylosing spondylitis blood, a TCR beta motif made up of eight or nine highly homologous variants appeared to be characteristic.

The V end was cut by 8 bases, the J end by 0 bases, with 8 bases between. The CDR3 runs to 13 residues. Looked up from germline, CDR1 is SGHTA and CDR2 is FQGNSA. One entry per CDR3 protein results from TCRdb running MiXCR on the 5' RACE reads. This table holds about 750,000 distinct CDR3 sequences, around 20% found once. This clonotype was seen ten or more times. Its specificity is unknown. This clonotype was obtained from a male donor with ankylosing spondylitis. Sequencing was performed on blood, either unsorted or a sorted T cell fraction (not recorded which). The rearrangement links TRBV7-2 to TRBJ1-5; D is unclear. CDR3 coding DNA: TGTGCCAGCGGCGTGGATAGCAATCAGCCCCAGCATTTT. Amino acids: CASGVDSNQPQHF.